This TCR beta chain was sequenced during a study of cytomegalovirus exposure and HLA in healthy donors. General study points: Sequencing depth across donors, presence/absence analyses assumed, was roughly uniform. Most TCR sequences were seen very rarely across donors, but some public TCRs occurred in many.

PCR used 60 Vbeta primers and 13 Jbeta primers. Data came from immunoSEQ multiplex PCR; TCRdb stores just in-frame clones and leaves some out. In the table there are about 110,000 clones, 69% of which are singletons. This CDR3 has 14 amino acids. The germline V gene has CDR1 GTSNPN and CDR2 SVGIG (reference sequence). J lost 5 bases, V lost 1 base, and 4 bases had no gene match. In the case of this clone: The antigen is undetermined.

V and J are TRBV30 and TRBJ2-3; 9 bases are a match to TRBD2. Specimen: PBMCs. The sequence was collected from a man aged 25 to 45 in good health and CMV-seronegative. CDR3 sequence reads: CAWSEGTSLDTQYF. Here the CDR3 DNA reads TGTGCCTGGAGTGAGGGGACTAGCTTAGATACGCAGTATTTT.